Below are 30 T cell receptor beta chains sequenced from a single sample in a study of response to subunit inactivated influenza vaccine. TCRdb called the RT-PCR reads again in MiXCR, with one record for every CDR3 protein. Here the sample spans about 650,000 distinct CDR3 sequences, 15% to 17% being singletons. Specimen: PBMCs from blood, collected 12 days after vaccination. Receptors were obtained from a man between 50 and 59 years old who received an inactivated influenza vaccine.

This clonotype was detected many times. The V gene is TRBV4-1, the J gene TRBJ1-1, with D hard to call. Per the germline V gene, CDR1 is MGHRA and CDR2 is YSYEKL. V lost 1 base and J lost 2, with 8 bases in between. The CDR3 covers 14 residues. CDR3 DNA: TGCGCCAGCAGCCAAGGCTACAGAAACACTGAAGCTTTCTTT. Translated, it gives CASSQGYRNTEAFF.

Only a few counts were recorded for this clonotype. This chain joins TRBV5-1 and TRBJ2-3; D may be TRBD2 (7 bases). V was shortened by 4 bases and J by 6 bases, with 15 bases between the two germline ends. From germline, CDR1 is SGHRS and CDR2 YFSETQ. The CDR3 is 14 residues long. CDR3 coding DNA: TGCGCCAGCAGCAAATTAGGGGGGGCGGATACGCAGTATTTT. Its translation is CASSKLGGADTQYF.

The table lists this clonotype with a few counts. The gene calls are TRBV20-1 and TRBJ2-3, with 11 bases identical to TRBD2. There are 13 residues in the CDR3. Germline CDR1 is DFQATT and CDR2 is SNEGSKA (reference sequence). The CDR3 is CSVAGGPPDTQYF. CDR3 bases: TGCAGCGTAGCGGGAGGGCCCCCAGATACGCAGTATTTT.

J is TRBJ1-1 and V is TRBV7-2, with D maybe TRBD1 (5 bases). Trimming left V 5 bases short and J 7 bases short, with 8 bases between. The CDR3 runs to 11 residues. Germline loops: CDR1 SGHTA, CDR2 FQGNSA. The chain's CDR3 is CASSQQVEAFF. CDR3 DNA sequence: TGTGCCAGCAGCCAACAGGTTGAAGCTTTCTTT. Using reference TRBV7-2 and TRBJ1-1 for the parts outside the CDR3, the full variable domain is GAGVSQSPSNKVTEKGKDVELRCDPISGHTALYWYRQSLGQGLEFLIYFQGNSAPDKSGLPSDRFSAERTGGSVSTLTIQRTQQEDSAVYLCASSQQVEAFFGQGTRLTVV.

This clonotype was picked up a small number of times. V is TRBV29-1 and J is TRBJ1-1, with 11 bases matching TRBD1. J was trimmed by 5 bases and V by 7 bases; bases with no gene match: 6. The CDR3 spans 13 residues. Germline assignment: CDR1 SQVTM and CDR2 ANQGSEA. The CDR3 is CSATGTGGTEAFF. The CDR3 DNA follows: TGCAGCGCCACCGGGACAGGGGGGACTGAAGCTTTCTTT.

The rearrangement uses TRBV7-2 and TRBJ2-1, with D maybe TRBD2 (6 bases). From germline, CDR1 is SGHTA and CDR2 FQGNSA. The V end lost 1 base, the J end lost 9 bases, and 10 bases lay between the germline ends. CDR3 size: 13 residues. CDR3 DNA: TGTGCCAGCAGCTTAGGGTTTAGCGGTGAGCAGTTCTTC. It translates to CASSLGFSGEQFF.

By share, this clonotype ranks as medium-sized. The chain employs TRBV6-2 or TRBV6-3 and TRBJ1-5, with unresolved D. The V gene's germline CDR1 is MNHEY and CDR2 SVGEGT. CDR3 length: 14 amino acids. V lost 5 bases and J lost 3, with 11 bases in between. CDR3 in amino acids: CASSRRADNQPQHF. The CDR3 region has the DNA TGTGCCAGCAGTCGGAGGGCTGACAATCAGCCCCAGCATTTT.

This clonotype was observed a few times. The CDR3 region has the DNA TGTGCCAGCAGCTTAGGGGGACAAGATACGCAGTATTTT. Amino acid sequence: CASSLGGQDTQYF. The chain employs TRBV11-2 and TRBJ2-3; possible D gene TRBD1, 6 bases. CDR1 is SGHAT, CDR2 FQNNGV, per germline. This CDR3 contains 13 residues. Trimming stripped 1 base from V and 5 bases from J, with 7 bases between.

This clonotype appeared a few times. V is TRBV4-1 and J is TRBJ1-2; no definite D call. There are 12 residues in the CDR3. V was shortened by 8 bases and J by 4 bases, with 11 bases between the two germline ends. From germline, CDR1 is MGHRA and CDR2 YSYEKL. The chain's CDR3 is CASGQVGYGYTF. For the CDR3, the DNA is TGCGCCAGCGGGCAGGTCGGCTATGGCTACACCTTC.

In nucleotides, the CDR3 is TGTGCCAGCAGTGAGCCTTCACAGGGGGCAGTTGTTCGATCACCCCTCCACTTT. Protein product: CASSEPSQGAVVRSPLHF. The genes are TRBV2 and TRBJ1-6; TRBD1 agrees at 9 bases. The CDR3 is 18 residues long. The V gene end was trimmed by 3 bases and the J gene end by 10 bases; junction bases not matched to a gene: 16. Germline V gene sequence: CDR1 SNHLY, CDR2 FYNNEI.

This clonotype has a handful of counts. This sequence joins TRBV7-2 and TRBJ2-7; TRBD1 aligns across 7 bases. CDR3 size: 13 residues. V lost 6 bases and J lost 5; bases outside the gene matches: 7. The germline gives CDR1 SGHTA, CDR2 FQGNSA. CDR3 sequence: CASRKTGVDEQYF. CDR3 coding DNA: TGTGCCAGCAGGAAAACAGGGGTCGACGAGCAGTACTTC.

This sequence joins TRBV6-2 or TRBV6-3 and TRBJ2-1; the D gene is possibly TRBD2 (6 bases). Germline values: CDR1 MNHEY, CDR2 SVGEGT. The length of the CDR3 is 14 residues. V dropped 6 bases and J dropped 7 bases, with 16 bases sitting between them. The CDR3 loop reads CASRGGVYPNEQFF. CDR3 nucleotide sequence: TGTGCCAGCAGGGGGGGAGTGTATCCAAATGAGCAGTTCTTC.

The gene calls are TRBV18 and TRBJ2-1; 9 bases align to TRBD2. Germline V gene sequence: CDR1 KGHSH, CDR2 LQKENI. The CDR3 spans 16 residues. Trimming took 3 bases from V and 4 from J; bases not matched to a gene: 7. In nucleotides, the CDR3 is TGTGCCAGCTCACCTGCGGGAGGGCCAACGTACAATGAGCAGTTCTTC. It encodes CASSPAGGPTYNEQFF.

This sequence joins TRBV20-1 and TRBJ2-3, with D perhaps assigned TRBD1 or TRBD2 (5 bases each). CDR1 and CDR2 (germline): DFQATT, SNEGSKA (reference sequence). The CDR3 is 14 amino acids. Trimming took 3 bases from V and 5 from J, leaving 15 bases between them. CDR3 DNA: TGCAGTGCTAGCCGGGGCTCTGTAGGAGATACGCAGTATTTT. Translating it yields CSASRGSVGDTQYF.

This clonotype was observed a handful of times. The CDR3 nucleotides are TGTGCCAGCAGCTCGCCGCAAGCGGGGGGGACCAATGAGCAGTTCTTC. It encodes CASSSPQAGGTNEQFF. The V gene is TRBV7-8, the J gene TRBJ2-1; 10 bases agree with TRBD2. The CDR3 is made up of 16 amino acids. The J segment lost 6 bases and the V segment lost 4 bases, leaving 9 bases of the junction unmatched. The germline CDR1 and CDR2 sequences are SGHVS and FQNEAQ. Using reference TRBV7-8 and TRBJ2-1 for the parts outside the CDR3, the full variable domain is GAGVSQSPRYKVAKRGQDVALRCDPISGHVSLFWYQQALGQGPEFLTYFQNEAQLDKSGLPSDRFFAERPEGSVSTLKIQRTQQEDSAVYLCASSSPQAGGTNEQFFGPGTRLTVL.

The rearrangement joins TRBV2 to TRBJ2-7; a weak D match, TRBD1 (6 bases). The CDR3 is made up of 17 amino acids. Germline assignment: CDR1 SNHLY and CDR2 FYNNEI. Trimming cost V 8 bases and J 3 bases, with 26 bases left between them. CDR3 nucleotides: TGTGCCAGCCGGTCCACCCCTCCGACAGGATGGGGCTACGAGCAGTACTTC. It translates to CASRSTPPTGWGYEQYF. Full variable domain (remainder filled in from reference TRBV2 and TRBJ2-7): EPEVTQTPSHQVTQMGQEVILRCVPISNHLYFYWYRQILGQKVEFLVSFYNNEISEKSEIFDDQFSVERPDGSNFTLKIRSTKLEDSAMYFCASRSTPPTGWGYEQYFGPGTRLTVT.

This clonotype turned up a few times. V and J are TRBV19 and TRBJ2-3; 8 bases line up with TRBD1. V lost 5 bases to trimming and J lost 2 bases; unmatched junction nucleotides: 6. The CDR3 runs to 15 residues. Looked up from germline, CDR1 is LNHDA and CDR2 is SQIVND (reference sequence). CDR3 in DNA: TGTGCCAGTAGTGGGACAGGAAGTCCCACAGATACGCAGTATTTT. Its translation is CASSGTGSPTDTQYF.

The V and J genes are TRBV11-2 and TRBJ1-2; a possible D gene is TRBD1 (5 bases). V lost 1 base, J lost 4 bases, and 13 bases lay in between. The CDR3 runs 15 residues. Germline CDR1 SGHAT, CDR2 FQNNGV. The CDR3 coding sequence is TGTGCCAGCAGCTTAGTAACAGCTAGGGGCTATGGCTACACCTTC. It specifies CASSLVTARGYGYTF.

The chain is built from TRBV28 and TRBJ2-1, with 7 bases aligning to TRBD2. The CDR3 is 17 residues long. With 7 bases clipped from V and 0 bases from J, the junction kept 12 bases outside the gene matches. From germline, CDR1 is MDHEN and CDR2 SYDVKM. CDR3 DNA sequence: TGTGCCAGCACCCTCGATTCGGGAGGAAGCTCCTACAATGAGCAGTTCTTC. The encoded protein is CASTLDSGGSSYNEQFF. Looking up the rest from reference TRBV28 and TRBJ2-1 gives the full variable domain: DVKVTQSSRYLVKRTGEKVFLECVQDMDHENMFWYRQDPGLGLRLIYFSYDVKMKEKGDIPEGYSVSREKKERFSLILESASTNQTSMYLCASTLDSGGSSYNEQFFGPGTRLTVL.

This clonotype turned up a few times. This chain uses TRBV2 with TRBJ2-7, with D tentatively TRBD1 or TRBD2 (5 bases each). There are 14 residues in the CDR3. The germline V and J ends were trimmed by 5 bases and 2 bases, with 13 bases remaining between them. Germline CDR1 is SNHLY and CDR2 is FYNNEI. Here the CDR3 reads CASSRGQTTYEQYF. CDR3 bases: TGTGCCAGCAGTCGGGGCCAGACCACCTACGAGCAGTACTTC.

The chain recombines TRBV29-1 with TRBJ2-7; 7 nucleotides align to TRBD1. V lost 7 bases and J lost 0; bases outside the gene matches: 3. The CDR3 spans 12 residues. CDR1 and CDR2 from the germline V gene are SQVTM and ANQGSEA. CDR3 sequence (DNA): TGCAGCGGCCGGGACAGCTCCTACGAGCAGTACTTC. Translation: CSGRDSSYEQYF.

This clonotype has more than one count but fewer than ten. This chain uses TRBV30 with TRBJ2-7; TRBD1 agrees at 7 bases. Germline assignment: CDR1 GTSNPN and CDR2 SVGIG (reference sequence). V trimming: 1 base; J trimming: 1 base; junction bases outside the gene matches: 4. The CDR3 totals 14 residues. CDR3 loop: CAWSDVTGSYEQYF. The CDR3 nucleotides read TGTGCCTGGAGTGATGTGACAGGGTCCTACGAGCAGTACTTC.

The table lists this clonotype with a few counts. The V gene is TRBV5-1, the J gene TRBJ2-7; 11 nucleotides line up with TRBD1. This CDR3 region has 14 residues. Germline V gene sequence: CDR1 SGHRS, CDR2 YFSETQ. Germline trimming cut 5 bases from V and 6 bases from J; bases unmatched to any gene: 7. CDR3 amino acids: CASRTGTGGPEQYF. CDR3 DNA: TGCGCCAGCAGGACCGGGACAGGGGGACCCGAGCAGTACTTC.

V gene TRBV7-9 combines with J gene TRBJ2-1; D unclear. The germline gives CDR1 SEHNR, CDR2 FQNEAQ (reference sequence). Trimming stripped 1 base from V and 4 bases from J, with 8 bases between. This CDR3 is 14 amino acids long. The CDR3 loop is CASSLGPAYNEQFF. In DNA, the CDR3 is TGTGCCAGCAGCTTAGGCCCCGCATACAATGAGCAGTTCTTC.

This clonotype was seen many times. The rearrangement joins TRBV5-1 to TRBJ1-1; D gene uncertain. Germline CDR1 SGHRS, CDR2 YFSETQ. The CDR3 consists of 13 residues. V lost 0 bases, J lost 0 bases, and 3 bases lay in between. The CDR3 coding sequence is TGCGCCAGCAGCTTGGTCATGAACACTGAAGCTTTCTTT. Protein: CASSLVMNTEAFF.

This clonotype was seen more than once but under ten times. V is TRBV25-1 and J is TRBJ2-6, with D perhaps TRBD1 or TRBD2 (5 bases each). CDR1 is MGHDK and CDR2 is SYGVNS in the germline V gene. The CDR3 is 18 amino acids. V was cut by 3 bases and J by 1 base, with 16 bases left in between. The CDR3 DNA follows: TGTGCCAGCAGTGAGAATCCGGGACGGAAATCTGGGGCCAACGTCCTGACTTTC. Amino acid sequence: CASSENPGRKSGANVLTF.

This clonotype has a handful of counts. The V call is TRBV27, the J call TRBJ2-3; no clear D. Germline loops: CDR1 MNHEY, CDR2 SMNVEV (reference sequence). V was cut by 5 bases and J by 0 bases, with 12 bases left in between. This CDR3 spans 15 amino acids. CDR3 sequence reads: CASSPLTKSTDTQYF. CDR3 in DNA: TGTGCCAGCAGTCCCCTGACAAAGAGCACAGATACGCAGTATTTT.

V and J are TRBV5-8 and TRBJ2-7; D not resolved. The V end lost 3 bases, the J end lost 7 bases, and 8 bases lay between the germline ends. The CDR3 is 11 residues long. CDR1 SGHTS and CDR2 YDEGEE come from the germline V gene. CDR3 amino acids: CASSSPAEQYF. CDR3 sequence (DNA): TGTGCCAGCAGCTCCCCGGCGGAGCAGTACTTC.

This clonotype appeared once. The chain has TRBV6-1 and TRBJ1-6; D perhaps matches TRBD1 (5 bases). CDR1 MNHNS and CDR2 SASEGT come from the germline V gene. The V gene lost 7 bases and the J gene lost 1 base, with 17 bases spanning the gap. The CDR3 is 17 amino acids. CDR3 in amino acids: CASIVEGIVSYNSPLHF. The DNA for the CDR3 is TGTGCCAGCATTGTGGAGGGGATAGTTTCCTATAATTCACCCCTCCACTTT.

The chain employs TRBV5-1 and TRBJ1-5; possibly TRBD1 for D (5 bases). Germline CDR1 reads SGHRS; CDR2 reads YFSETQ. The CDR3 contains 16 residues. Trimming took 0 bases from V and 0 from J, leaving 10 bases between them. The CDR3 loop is CASSLGTGSSNQPQHF. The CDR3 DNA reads TGCGCCAGCAGCTTGGGAACAGGTAGTAGCAATCAGCCCCAGCATTTT.